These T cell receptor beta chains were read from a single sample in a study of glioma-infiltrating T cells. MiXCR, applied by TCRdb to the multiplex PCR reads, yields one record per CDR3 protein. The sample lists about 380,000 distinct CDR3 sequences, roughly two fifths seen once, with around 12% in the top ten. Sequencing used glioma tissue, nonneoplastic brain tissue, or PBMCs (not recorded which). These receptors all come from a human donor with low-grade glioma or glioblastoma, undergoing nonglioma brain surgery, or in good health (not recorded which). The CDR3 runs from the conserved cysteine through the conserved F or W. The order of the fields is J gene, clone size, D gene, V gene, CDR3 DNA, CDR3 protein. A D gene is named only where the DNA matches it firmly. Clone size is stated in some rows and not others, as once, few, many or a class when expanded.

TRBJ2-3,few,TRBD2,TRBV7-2,TGTGCCAGCAGCTTAATTAGCGGGAGGCCAGATACGCAGTATTTT,CASSLISGRPDTQYF
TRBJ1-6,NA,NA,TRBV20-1,TGCAGTGCTAGAGGAGCGTGGGACTCACCCCTCCACTTT,CSARGAWDSPLHF
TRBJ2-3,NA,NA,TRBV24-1,TGTGCCACCAGTGACCTGGACAGAACTAGCACAGATACGCAGTATTTT,CATSDLDRTSTDTQYF
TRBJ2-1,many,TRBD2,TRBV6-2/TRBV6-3,TGTGCCAGCAGCCCGGGGTCCCTAGCGGGGTTACGGTTCTTC,CASSPGSLAGLRFF
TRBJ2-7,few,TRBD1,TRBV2,TGTGCCAGCAGTCAGACAGGGTATCGGTACGAGCAGTACTTC,CASSQTGYRYEQYF
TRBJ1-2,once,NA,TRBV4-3,TGCGCCAGCAGCCCACAGGGCCCCGGCTATGGCTACACCTTC,CASSPQGPGYGYTF
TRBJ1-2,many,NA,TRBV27,TGTGCCAGCAGCAAACAGGGTACTAACTATGGCTACACCTTC,CASSKQGTNYGYTF
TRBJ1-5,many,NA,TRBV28,TGTGCCAGCAGTTTATGGACAGGAATGGCCAATCAGCCCCAGCATTTT,CASSLWTGMANQPQHF
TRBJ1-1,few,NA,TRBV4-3,TGCGCCAGCAGCCAACTACAGAGTTACACTGAAGCTTTCTTT,CASSQLQSYTEAFF
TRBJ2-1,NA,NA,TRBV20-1,TGCAGTGCTAGAGCCGCGATAAGGAATGAGCAGTTCTTC,CSARAAIRNEQFF
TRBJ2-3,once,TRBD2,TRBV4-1,TGCGCCAGCAGCTCGTCTAGCGGGAGGACCCTTTTCGATACGCAGTATTTT,CASSSSSGRTLFDTQYF
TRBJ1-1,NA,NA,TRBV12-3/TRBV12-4,TGTGCCAGCAGGCCCCGAGAGAGACTGAACACTGAAGCTTTCTTT,CASRPRERLNTEAFF
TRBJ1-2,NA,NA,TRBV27,TGTGTCAGCGGACCTAACTATGGCTACACCTTC,CVSGPNYGYTF
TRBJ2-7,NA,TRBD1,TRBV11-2,TGTGCCAGCAGCTCCGGACAGGGTACCTACAATGAGCAGTACTTC,CASSSGQGTYNEQYF
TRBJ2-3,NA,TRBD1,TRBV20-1,TGCAGTGCTACCCCGGGACAGGGGGCATCAGATACGCAGTATTTT,CSATPGQGASDTQYF
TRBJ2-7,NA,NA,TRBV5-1,TGCGCCAGCAGCGGGGATGGGAGCTACGAGCAGTACTTC,CASSGDGSYEQYF
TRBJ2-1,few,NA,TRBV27,TGTGCCAGCAGCATCTCACCTCCCACCCCTTGGGAGCAGTTCTTC,CASSISPPTPWEQFF
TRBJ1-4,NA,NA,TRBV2,TGTGCCAGCATGCACCCCTTTTACGATGAAAAACTGTTTTTT,CASMHPFYDEKLFF
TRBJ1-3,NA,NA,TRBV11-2,TGTGCCAGCAGCTTAGTTAAGGGAAGCTCTGGAAACACCATATATTTT,CASSLVKGSSGNTIYF
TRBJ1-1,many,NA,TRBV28,TGTGCCAGCAGTCCTTCGGGGACGACTGAAGCTTTCTTT,CASSPSGTTEAFF
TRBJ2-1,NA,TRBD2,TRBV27,TGTGCCAGCAGTTTACTGGGCTTCGGCGGGAGCTACAATGAGCAGATCTTC,CASSLLGFGGSYNEQIF
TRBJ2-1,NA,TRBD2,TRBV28,TGTGCCAGCAGTTTAGGCCTAGCGGGAGAATTGGGCAATGAGCAGTTCTTC,CASSLGLAGELGNEQFF
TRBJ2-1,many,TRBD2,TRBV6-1,TGTGCCACTTGGCGGGAGGGCCTTAATGAGCAGTTCTTC,CATWREGLNEQFF
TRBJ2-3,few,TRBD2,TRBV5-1,TGCGCCAGCAGCAAATGGACTAGCGGGGGAGATACGCAGTATTTT,CASSKWTSGGDTQYF
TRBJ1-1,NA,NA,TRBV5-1,TGCGCCAGCAGCTTGGCCAACCGGAACCGAGTGGGGCGAGCTTTCTTT,CASSLANRNRVGRAFF
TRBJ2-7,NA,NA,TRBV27,TGTGCCAGCAGTTCTACTCTTTGGACAGGGACTATGTACTTC,CASSSTLWTGTMYF
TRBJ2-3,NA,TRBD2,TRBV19,TGTGCCAGTAGTATGGTAGCGGGAGTAACAGATACGCAGTATTTT,CASSMVAGVTDTQYF
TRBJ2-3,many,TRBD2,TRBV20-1,TGCAGTGCCGCTAGCGGGATTGGCACAGATACGCAGTATTTT,CSAASGIGTDTQYF
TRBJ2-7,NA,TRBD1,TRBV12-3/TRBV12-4,TGTGCCAGCAACCTCGGGACAGCTAACTACGAGCAGTACTTC,CASNLGTANYEQYF
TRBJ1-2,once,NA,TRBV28,TGTGCCAGCAGTCCTCGGGTAGTTCAAGGGGGTGGCTACACCTTC,CASSPRVVQGGGYTF
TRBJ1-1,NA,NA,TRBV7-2,TGTGCCAGCAGCCAGGGACAGAACACTGAAGCTTTCTTT,CASSQGQNTEAFF
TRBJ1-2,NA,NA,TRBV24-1,TGTGCCACCAGTGACTTCGGGCAGGGCGGAGGCTACACCTTC,CATSDFGQGGGYTF
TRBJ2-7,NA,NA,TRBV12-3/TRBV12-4,TGTGCCAGCAGTTTACGGGGGCTCCGGGACGAGCAGTACTTC,CASSLRGLRDEQYF
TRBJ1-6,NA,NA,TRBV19,TGTGCCAGTAGTATTGTGACACGCTATTCACCCCTCCACTTT,CASSIVTRYSPLHF
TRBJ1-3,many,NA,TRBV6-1,TGTGCCAGCAGGACGGTGACTCCGGCCTCTGGAAACACCATATATTTT,CASRTVTPASGNTIYF
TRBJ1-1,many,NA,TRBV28,TGTGCCAGCAGTTTCGGTGGTATCGGGCTAGTCACTTTCTTT,CASSFGGIGLVTFF
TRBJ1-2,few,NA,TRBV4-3,TGCGCCAGCAGCCAAGCCCATCCACAGTATGGCTACACCTTC,CASSQAHPQYGYTF
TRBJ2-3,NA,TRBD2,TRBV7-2,TGTGCCAGCAGCTTAGTTGCGGGAGCGGCAGATACGCAGTATTTT,CASSLVAGAADTQYF
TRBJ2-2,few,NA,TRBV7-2,TGTGCCAGCAGCCCTCTGGACACCGGGGAGCTGTTTTTT,CASSPLDTGELFF
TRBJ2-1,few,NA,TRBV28,TGTGCCAGCAGTTCCGTTTGGGGGTTGTCCTACAATGAGCAGTTCTTC,CASSSVWGLSYNEQFF
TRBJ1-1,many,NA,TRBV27,TGTGCCAGCAGTTTTGTAACCCCAGTGAACACTGAAGCTTTCTTT,CASSFVTPVNTEAFF
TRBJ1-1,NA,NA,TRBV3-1,TGTGCCAGCAGCCAAGAACCCGGAACTGAAGCTTTCTTT,CASSQEPGTEAFF
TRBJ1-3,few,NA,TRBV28,TGTGGTGGGGGGACTGGAAACACCATATATTTT,CGGGTGNTIYF
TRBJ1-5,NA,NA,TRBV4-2,TGTGCCAGCAGCCAAGAAAGCTCCGACGGGCATCAGCCCCAGCATTTT,CASSQESSDGHQPQHF
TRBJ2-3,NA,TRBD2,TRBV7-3,TGTGCCAGCAGCACACTTGAGACTAGCGGGAGGGCCGATTTGGATACGCAGTATTTT,CASSTLETSGRADLDTQYF
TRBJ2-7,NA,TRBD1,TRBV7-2,TGTGCCAGCAGCGTTACCGGGACAGGGTCGACCTACGAGCAGTACTTC,CASSVTGTGSTYEQYF
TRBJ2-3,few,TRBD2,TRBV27,TGTGCCAGCAGTTTCCTAGCGGGAGGAGGCACAGATACGCAGTATTTT,CASSFLAGGGTDTQYF
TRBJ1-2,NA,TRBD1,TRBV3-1,TGTGCCAGCAGCTCTAGACAGGGTGATGGCTACACCTTC,CASSSRQGDGYTF
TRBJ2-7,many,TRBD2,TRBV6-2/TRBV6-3,TGTGCCAGCAGTTATCCTAGCGGGAGCCCTGGCGAGCAGTACTTC,CASSYPSGSPGEQYF
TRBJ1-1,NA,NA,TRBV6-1,TGTGCCAGCAGTTTTCCAGGGCGGACCTACACTGAAGCTTTCTTT,CASSFPGRTYTEAFF